This TCR beta chain was sequenced for a study of shared clonotypes between healthy human individuals. Regarding the study as a whole: Among non-shared clonotypes, generation probabilities were lower than among those shared by all four donors. Tissues were not sampled, only blood, and their repertoires likely differ. Naive subsets generally had larger estimated richness than memory subsets.

Germline CDR1 and CDR2: LNHNV and YYDKDF (reference sequence). The CDR3 contains 15 residues. The junction had 4 bases not matched to a gene; V was cut back by 3 bases and J by 0 bases. Here immunoSEQ multiplex PCR was the method, and the copy in TCRdb shows in-frame clones only, minus some. Among about 2.1 million clones listed, just under 95% were seen once. Naive CD8 cells comprised CD45RO-negative, CCR7-positively selected cells, excluding terminally differentiated effector memory CD45RA+ cells. The study drew all its donors from Caucasian adults living in Nashville, Tennessee. On this clone: Its antigen is not known.

The sample taken for sequencing was naive CD8+ T cells from PBMCs. The sequence derives from a man aged 18 to 30 in good health. Some clones in this sample may be carry-over from other donors' samples. The chain carries TRBV15 and TRBJ1-1; TRBD1 agrees at 7 bases. CDR3 amino acids: CATSSRTGMNTEAFF. The DNA of the CDR3 is TGTGCCACCAGCAGTAGGACAGGAATGAACACTGAAGCTTTCTTT.